Listed below are T cell receptor beta chains from one sample, sequenced in a study of OX40 agonist ivuxolimab in advanced cancers. The data were produced by immunoSEQ multiplex PCR, yet TCRdb's version contains in-frame clones alone and is incomplete. The data hold fewer than 20,000 clones, with roughly 90% observed a single time. The specimen comprised CD4+ or CD8+ T cells sorted from blood, sampled in a trial of the OX40 agonist ivuxolimab. These TCRs come from an adult with an advanced solid tumor such as melanoma, head and neck, liver or kidney cancer. The CDR3 runs from the conserved cysteine through the conserved F or W. The D gene is left open where the match is weak. Expanded clones get a size class; other rows say once, few or many, or leave the size out.

.	TRBV4-3	TRBJ2-7	.	CASSQDHGYEQYF	TGCGCCAGCAGCCAAGATCATGGGTACGAGCAGTACTTC
.	TRBV7-9	TRBJ1-4	.	CASSLNSLNEKLFF	TGTGCCAGCAGCTTGAATTCCCTTAATGAAAAACTGTTTTTT
.	TRBV9	TRBJ2-3	TRBD2	CASSPSGVVDTQYF	TGTGCCAGCAGCCCTAGCGGAGTGGTGGATACGCAGTATTTT
few	TRBV11-2	TRBJ1-2	TRBD1	CASSLGQGAGGYTF	TGTGCCAGCAGCTTAGGGCAGGGGGCCGGTGGCTACACCTTC
once	TRBV7-2	TRBJ2-3	TRBD2	CASSLMIPAGVGQDTQYF	TGTGCCAGCAGCTTAATGATCCCGGCGGGAGTAGGTCAGGATACGCAGTATTTT
.	TRBV27	TRBJ2-3	TRBD2	CASSSPLAGLTDTQYF	TGTGCCAGCAGTTCCCCGCTAGCGGGACTTACAGATACGCAGTATTTT
.	TRBV5-1	TRBJ2-7	.	CASGIRAQHEQYF	TGCGCCAGCGGTATCCGGGCTCAACACGAGCAGTACTTC
.	TRBV2	TRBJ2-1	.	CASSWVENNEQFF	TGTGCCAGCAGTTGGGTCGAGAACAATGAGCAGTTCTTC
.	TRBV11-2	TRBJ2-7	TRBD2	CASRLLSGLADDAYF	TGTGCCAGCAGGTTACTCTCGGGGCTAGCGGACGACGCGTACTTC
.	TRBV29-1	TRBJ2-2	.	CSAFTGELFF	TGCAGCGCTTTCACCGGGGAGCTGTTTTTT
.	TRBV28	TRBJ1-5	TRBD1	CASSLSIVGGRRSVNQPQHF	TGTGCCAGCAGTTTATCCATTGTAGGGGGCCGGCGTTCCGTCAATCAGCCCCAGCATTTT
.	TRBV7-2	TRBJ2-5	.	CASSLGGFQETQYF	TGTGCCAGCAGCTTAGGGGGATTCCAAGAGACCCAGTACTTC
.	TRBV6-1	TRBJ1-2	.	CASSDSVRIVGYTF	TGTGCCAGCAGTGATTCGGTCAGAATAGTTGGCTACACCTTC
few	TRBV2	TRBJ2-7	.	CASTPRDTLSYEQYF	TGTGCCAGCACCCCAAGGGACACCCTCTCCTACGAGCAGTACTTC
.	TRBV5-1	TRBJ2-7	.	CASSSDPQKGEQYF	TGCGCCAGCAGCTCCGACCCTCAAAAGGGCGAGCAGTACTTC
.	TRBV6-6	TRBJ1-1	.	CASTEAFF	TGTGCCAGCACCGAGGCTTTCTTT
few	TRBV11-2	TRBJ2-1	.	CASSLGAYNEQFF	TGTGCCAGCAGCTTAGGGGCTTACAATGAGCAGTTCTTC
.	TRBV13	TRBJ2-3	TRBD2	CASSLGSGVTDTQYF	TGTGCCAGCAGCTTAGGGAGCGGGGTCACAGATACGCAGTATTTT
.	TRBV7-2	TRBJ1-2	.	CASSLNRDYGYTF	TGTGCCAGCAGCTTAAACAGGGACTATGGCTACACCTTC
.	TRBV2	TRBJ1-4	.	CASSNGQTNEKLFF	TGTGCCAGCAGCAATGGACAGACGAATGAAAAACTGTTTTTT
.	TRBV11-2	TRBJ2-7	.	CASSFFPVHEQYF	TGTGCCAGCAGCTTTTTTCCCGTCCACGAGCAGTACTTC
once	TRBV5-5	TRBJ2-7	.	CASSPWTAYEQYF	TGTGCCAGCAGCCCTTGGACAGCCTACGAGCAGTACTTC
.	TRBV4-1	TRBJ2-5	.	CASSQEGHATETQYF	TGCGCCAGCAGCCAAGAAGGACACGCCACAGAGACCCAGTACTTC
.	TRBV18	TRBJ2-2	TRBD2	CASSPGLAGGNTGELFF	TGTGCCAGCTCACCGGGACTAGCGGGAGGAAACACCGGGGAGCTGTTTTTT
.	TRBV7-9	TRBJ2-7	TRBD2	CASSSYEAGGNEQYF	TGTGCCAGCAGCTCTTATGAAGCGGGAGGGAACGAGCAGTACTTC
.	TRBV28	TRBJ2-6	.	CASSLGPGYSTKDVLTF	TGTGCCAGCAGTTTAGGCCCGGGCTATTCTACCAAGGACGTCCTGACTTTC
.	TRBV7-9	TRBJ2-1	TRBD2	CATGASGRNNEQFF	TGTGCCACTGGCGCTAGCGGGAGGAACAATGAGCAGTTCTTC
.	TRBV11-3	TRBJ2-5	.	CASSLNNKETQYF	TGTGCCAGCAGCTTAAACAACAAAGAGACCCAGTACTTC
.	TRBV7-9	TRBJ2-1	TRBD2	CASSSLRGGNEQFF	TGTGCCAGCAGCTCCCTCCGGGGAGGGAATGAGCAGTTCTTC
.	TRBV10-3	TRBJ2-2	TRBD2	CAHSGGTGELFF	TGTGCCCACAGCGGGGGCACCGGGGAGCTGTTTTTT
once	TRBV11-2	TRBJ2-1	.	CASSLRAENEQFF	TGTGCCAGCAGCTTGAGGGCGGAAAATGAGCAGTTCTTC
.	TRBV6-1	TRBJ2-5	.	CASSDLGKGSETQYF	TGTGCCAGCAGTGACCTTGGTAAAGGATCAGAGACCCAGTACTTC
.	TRBV28	TRBJ1-3	TRBD1	CASSSAGQGGNTIYF	TGTGCCAGCAGTTCTGCTGGACAGGGGGGAAACACCATATATTTT
.	TRBV10-3	TRBJ2-7	TRBD2	CAISDGGGSYEQYF	TGTGCCATCAGTGACGGCGGGGGCTCCTACGAGCAGTACTTC
.	TRBV29-1	TRBJ2-1	.	CSVGGNEQFF	TGCAGCGTTGGGGGCAATGAGCAGTTCTTC
.	TRBV19	TRBJ1-1	.	CASRPTLNTEAFF	TGTGCCAGTAGACCCACACTGAACACTGAAGCTTTCTTT
.	TRBV7-9	TRBJ2-3	.	CASSLEGGTDTQYF	TGTGCCAGCAGCTTAGAAGGGGGGACAGATACGCAGTATTTT
.	TRBV4-1	TRBJ1-4	.	CASSQDIASRGGEKLFF	TGCGCCAGCAGCCAAGACATAGCGAGCAGGGGTGGAGAAAAACTGTTTTTT
.	TRBV11-2	TRBJ1-1	.	CASSLDPRGEAFF	TGTGCCAGCAGCTTAGACCCCAGGGGTGAAGCTTTCTTT
.	TRBV4-3	TRBJ2-7	.	CASSQDMDSYEQYF	TGCGCCAGCAGCCAAGATATGGACTCCTACGAGCAGTACTTC
.	TRBV27	TRBJ2-3	TRBD2	CASSGSGEGPTDTQYF	TGTGCCAGCAGTGGTAGCGGGGAGGGCCCCACAGATACGCAGTATTTT
.	TRBV6-1	TRBJ2-3	TRBD1	CASSVTGDRTDTQYF	TGTGCCAGCAGTGTGACAGGGGACCGCACAGATACGCAGTATTTT
.	TRBV7-2	TRBJ2-7	.	CASSGRGLEQYF	TGTGCCAGCAGCGGCAGGGGTCTCGAGCAGTACTTC
few	TRBV11-2	TRBJ2-1	.	CASSLDGFSSGGNEQFF	TGTGCCAGCAGCTTAGATGGATTTTCCTCCGGTGGGAATGAGCAGTTCTTC
.	TRBV19	TRBJ2-2	TRBD2	CASMDHSGRTGELFF	TGTGCCAGTATGGATCATAGCGGGAGGACCGGGGAGCTGTTTTTT
.	TRBV4-1	TRBJ2-7	.	CASSQESIGEYEQYF	TGCGCCAGCAGCCAAGAATCGATAGGCGAGTACGAGCAGTACTTC
.	TRBV2	TRBJ2-3	TRBD2	CASSERAGGRTDTQYF	TGTGCCAGCAGTGAACGGGCGGGAGGGCGCACAGATACGCAGTATTTT
.	TRBV11-2	TRBJ2-1	TRBD2	CASSPEASGRGVEQFF	TGTGCCAGCAGCCCGGAGGCTAGCGGGAGAGGAGTTGAGCAGTTCTTC
.	TRBV7-9	TRBJ2-1	.	CASSFSSYNEQFF	TGTGCCAGCAGCTTTAGCTCCTACAATGAGCAGTTCTTC
.	TRBV28	TRBJ2-5	.	CASSSPGRPLRETQYF	TGTGCCAGCAGTTCCCCGGGGAGGCCCCTACGGGAGACCCAGTACTTC
.	TRBV7-2	TRBJ2-5	TRBD2	CASSANAGEGKETQYF	TGTGCCAGCAGCGCCAACGCGGGAGAGGGTAAAGAGACCCAGTACTTC
.	TRBV6-1	TRBJ1-5	.	CASSESGINQPQHF	TGTGCCAGCAGTGAATCAGGGATAAACCAGCCCCAGCATTTT
once	TRBV5-4	TRBJ2-5	TRBD1	CASSPGQGFFRQETQYF	TGTGCCAGCAGCCCGGGACAGGGGTTTTTCCGACAAGAGACCCAGTACTTC
.	TRBV30	TRBJ1-5	.	CAWSADSNQPQHF	TGTGCCTGGAGTGCAGATAGCAATCAGCCCCAGCATTTT
.	TRBV5-4	TRBJ2-3	.	CASSLGADTQYF	TGTGCCAGCAGCTTGGGGGCAGATACGCAGTATTTT
.	TRBV6-5	TRBJ1-5	.	CASRSGRGRPQHF	TGTGCCAGCAGGTCAGGCAGGGGAAGGCCCCAGCATTTT
.	TRBV9	TRBJ2-5	TRBD2	CASSAEGTSGAQTQYF	TGTGCCAGCAGCGCCGAGGGGACTAGCGGAGCCCAGACCCAGTACTTC
.	TRBV19	TRBJ2-1	TRBD1	CASSQPGQGLYEQFF	TGTGCCAGTAGCCAGCCGGGACAGGGACTGTATGAGCAGTTCTTC
.	TRBV28	TRBJ2-7	TRBD2	CASSGPLRGSYEQYF	TGTGCCAGCAGTGGCCCACTACGCGGGAGTTACGAGCAGTACTTC